This is a list of T cell receptor beta chains from one sample in a study of identical twins. TCRdb independently ran MiXCR on the 5' RACE reads; one entry per CDR3 protein. The sample consists of fewer than 250,000 distinct CDR3 sequences, approximately 15% of them appearing once. This sample also belongs to another study, concerning T cells expressing NK-cell markers.

Sequencing was performed on CD8+ T cells sorted from blood. The receptors here all came from a woman aged 18-29 years in good health. CDR3s include the opening cysteine and the closing phenylalanine or tryptophan. Each record gives: J gene, D gene, clone size, V gene, CDR3 protein, CDR3 DNA. A D gene is named only where the DNA matches it firmly. Clone size is stated in some rows and not others, as once, few, many or a class when expanded.

j_call: TRBJ2-2
d_call: -
clone_size: -
v_call: TRBV5-6
cdr3_aa: CASAASQNTGELFF
cdr3_nt: TGTGCCAGCGCGGCCAGCCAGAACACCGGGGAGCTGTTTTTT

j_call: TRBJ1-1
d_call: -
clone_size: -
v_call: TRBV2
cdr3_aa: CASSEGFGTEAFF
cdr3_nt: TGTGCCAGCAGCGAGGGGTTTGGGACTGAAGCTTTCTTT

j_call: TRBJ2-3
d_call: TRBD2
clone_size: -
v_call: TRBV2
cdr3_aa: CASSSPGGGPTDTQYF
cdr3_nt: TGTGCCAGCAGCAGTCCGGGGGGGGGACCTACAGATACGCAGTATTTT

j_call: TRBJ1-2
d_call: -
clone_size: few
v_call: TRBV12-3/TRBV12-4
cdr3_aa: CASTTGRGYTF
cdr3_nt: TGTGCCAGCACTACTGGGCGAGGCTACACCTTC

j_call: TRBJ1-2
d_call: -
clone_size: few
v_call: TRBV29-1
cdr3_aa: CSVVGKGGYTF
cdr3_nt: TGCAGCGTTGTGGGTAAAGGCGGCTACACCTTC

j_call: TRBJ2-5
d_call: -
clone_size: few
v_call: TRBV6-2/TRBV6-3
cdr3_aa: CASSYPTGSALQETQYF
cdr3_nt: TGTGCCAGCAGTTACCCTACAGGGTCGGCTTTACAAGAGACCCAGTACTTC

j_call: TRBJ2-7
d_call: -
clone_size: -
v_call: TRBV29-1
cdr3_aa: CSVRGGDSYEQYF
cdr3_nt: TGCAGCGTTCGAGGCGGGGACTCCTACGAGCAGTACTTC

j_call: TRBJ1-2
d_call: -
clone_size: -
v_call: TRBV6-5
cdr3_aa: CASSYAQGVYGYTF
cdr3_nt: TGTGCCAGCAGTTACGCTCAGGGAGTCTATGGCTACACCTTC

j_call: TRBJ1-2
d_call: TRBD1
clone_size: -
v_call: TRBV27
cdr3_aa: CASSSGQGLRYTF
cdr3_nt: TGTGCCAGCAGTTCGGGACAGGGCCTGCGCTACACCTTC

j_call: TRBJ1-5
d_call: -
clone_size: -
v_call: TRBV5-5
cdr3_aa: CASSLAMGGWPQHF
cdr3_nt: TGTGCCAGCAGCTTGGCGATGGGGGGGTGGCCCCAGCATTTT

j_call: TRBJ2-4
d_call: TRBD1
clone_size: -
v_call: TRBV9
cdr3_aa: CASSVDQGAGAKNIQYF
cdr3_nt: TGTGCCAGCAGCGTAGATCAGGGGGCCGGGGCCAAAAACATTCAGTACTTC

j_call: TRBJ1-4
d_call: TRBD1
clone_size: -
v_call: TRBV5-5
cdr3_aa: CASSLGLQGNEKLFF
cdr3_nt: TGTGCCAGCAGCTTAGGTCTACAGGGGAATGAAAAACTGTTTTTT

j_call: TRBJ2-7
d_call: TRBD2
clone_size: -
v_call: TRBV7-9
cdr3_aa: CASSPLAGGSYEQYF
cdr3_nt: TGTGCCAGCAGCCCCCTGGCGGGAGGCTCCTACGAGCAGTACTTC

j_call: TRBJ1-1
d_call: -
clone_size: -
v_call: TRBV2
cdr3_aa: CASLEGLEGRTEAFF
cdr3_nt: TGTGCCAGCCTAGAAGGTCTGGAGGGGCGCACTGAAGCTTTCTTT

j_call: TRBJ1-2
d_call: TRBD1
clone_size: -
v_call: TRBV28
cdr3_aa: CASSFARTGAWYGYTF
cdr3_nt: TGTGCCAGCAGTTTTGCGCGGACAGGGGCCTGGTATGGCTACACCTTC

j_call: TRBJ2-3
d_call: TRBD2
clone_size: few
v_call: TRBV12-3/TRBV12-4
cdr3_aa: CASSLARGLAKVPDTQYF
cdr3_nt: TGTGCCAGCAGTTTAGCTCGTGGACTAGCAAAGGTACCCGATACGCAGTATTTT

j_call: TRBJ1-1
d_call: -
clone_size: few
v_call: TRBV14
cdr3_aa: CASSQDLRDTTLLNTEAFF
cdr3_nt: TGTGCCAGCAGCCAAGATCTTCGGGACACTACTCTTTTGAACACTGAAGCTTTCTTT